The rows below give T cell receptor beta chains drawn from one sample of a study of CD8 T cells in ankylosing spondylitis. One entry per CDR3 protein, called by TCRdb with MiXCR from the 5' RACE reads. There are 350,000 or so distinct CDR3 sequences in the sample; less than 10% occur only once, and approximately 15% lies in the top ten. Sequencing was done on a sample of blood, either unsorted or a sorted T cell fraction (not recorded which). Receptor source: a male donor with ankylosing spondylitis. The CDR3 runs from the conserved cysteine through the conserved F or W. D genes are given only for firm matches. Some rows have no size entry. The others give once, few or many, or a class for an expanded clone.

J: TRBJ2-4
D: -
size: -
V: TRBV29-1
CDR3: CSVGAGENIQYF
DNA: TGCAGCGTTGGGGCAGGCGAAAACATTCAGTACTTC

J: TRBJ2-7
D: TRBD1
size: -
V: TRBV20-1
CDR3: CSAGTGDYEQYF
DNA: TGCTCCGCCGGGACAGGGGACTACGAGCAGTACTTC

J: TRBJ2-1
D: TRBD2
size: -
V: TRBV20-1
CDR3: CSARPLDGRGVNEQFF
DNA: TGCAGTGCCAGACCCCTGGACGGGAGGGGGGTCAATGAGCAGTTCTTC

J: TRBJ2-7
D: TRBD1
size: -
V: TRBV28
CDR3: CASSFPRPGQGTYEQYF
DNA: TGTGCCAGCAGTTTTCCACGACCGGGACAGGGTACCTACGAGCAGTACTTC

J: TRBJ1-1
D: -
size: -
V: TRBV5-1
CDR3: CASSLGFSMNTEAFF
DNA: TGCGCCAGCAGCTTGGGTTTTTCGATGAACACTGAAGCTTTCTTT

J: TRBJ1-5
D: -
size: -
V: TRBV9
CDR3: CASSVGGTVNQPQHF
DNA: TGTGCCAGCAGCGTAGGGGGTACGGTTAATCAGCCCCAGCATTTT

J: TRBJ2-7
D: -
size: -
V: TRBV28
CDR3: CASSPLVRSTYEQYF
DNA: TGTGCCAGCAGCCCCCTGGTACGGTCCACCTACGAGCAGTACTTC

J: TRBJ2-3
D: -
size: many
V: TRBV20-1
CDR3: CSAREFGVADTQYF
DNA: TGCAGTGCTAGAGAGTTCGGCGTTGCAGATACGCAGTATTTT

J: TRBJ2-2
D: -
size: many
V: TRBV12-3/TRBV12-4
CDR3: CASSSSGLASGTGELFF
DNA: TGTGCCAGCAGTTCATCGGGACTGGCCTCGGGCACCGGGGAGCTGTTTTTT

J: TRBJ1-1
D: -
size: few
V: TRBV12-5
CDR3: CASVLSGFTEAFF
DNA: TGTGCTAGTGTGCTGTCGGGGTTCACGGAAGCTTTCTTT

J: TRBJ2-7
D: TRBD1
size: -
V: TRBV29-1
CDR3: CSVEVVAGGSGEQYF
DNA: TGCAGCGTTGAAGTAGTGGCAGGGGGCTCTGGAGAGCAGTACTTC

J: TRBJ2-3
D: -
size: many
V: TRBV4-3
CDR3: CASSQDAGHTDTQYF
DNA: TGCGCCAGCAGCCAAGATGCGGGTCACACAGATACGCAGTATTTT

J: TRBJ2-1
D: TRBD2
size: many
V: TRBV29-1
CDR3: CSARTSGGYNEQFF
DNA: TGCAGCGCCCGGACTAGCGGGGGATACAATGAGCAGTTCTTC

J: TRBJ2-5
D: -
size: many
V: TRBV25-1
CDR3: CASSATVTQGTQYF
DNA: TGTGCCAGCAGTGCTACAGTGACCCAGGGGACCCAGTACTTC

J: TRBJ2-7
D: -
size: few
V: TRBV19
CDR3: CASRSRHDDYEQYF
DNA: TGTGCCAGTAGATCCCGACATGATGACTACGAGCAGTACTTC

J: TRBJ2-7
D: TRBD2
size: -
V: TRBV27
CDR3: CASLVAGVSSYEQYF
DNA: TGTGCCAGCCTTGTAGCGGGAGTGAGCTCCTACGAGCAGTACTTC

J: TRBJ2-1
D: TRBD2
size: few
V: TRBV2
CDR3: CAISSGSYNEQFF
DNA: TGTGCCATCTCTAGCGGGAGTTACAATGAGCAGTTCTTC

J: TRBJ1-1
D: TRBD1
size: many
V: TRBV28
CDR3: CASSPDRGRTEAFF
DNA: TGTGCCAGCAGCCCAGACAGGGGGCGGACTGAAGCTTTCTTT

J: TRBJ1-5
D: -
size: few
V: TRBV2
CDR3: CASSISQGIERNQPQHF
DNA: TGTGCCAGCAGTATAAGTCAGGGGATAGAGCGCAATCAGCCCCAGCATTTT

J: TRBJ2-5
D: -
size: -
V: TRBV5-6
CDR3: CASSFPSTREETQYF
DNA: TGTGCCAGCAGCTTCCCTTCGACACGGGAGGAGACCCAGTACTTC

J: TRBJ2-7
D: TRBD1
size: many
V: TRBV27
CDR3: CASSSGQGSYEQYF
DNA: TGTGCCAGCAGTTCCGGACAGGGATCCTACGAGCAGTACTTC

J: TRBJ2-7
D: -
size: -
V: TRBV7-2
CDR3: CASSLDFGGAYEQYF
DNA: TGTGCCAGCAGCTTAGATTTTGGGGGCGCCTACGAGCAGTACTTC

J: TRBJ2-5
D: TRBD1
size: few
V: TRBV19
CDR3: CASSRDRGLLQETQYF
DNA: TGTGCCAGTAGCAGGGACAGGGGGCTTCTACAAGAGACCCAGTACTTC

J: TRBJ2-4
D: -
size: -
V: TRBV3-1
CDR3: CASSQGGGRVGNIQYF
DNA: TGTGCCAGCAGCCAAGGAGGGGGAAGGGTAGGAAACATTCAGTACTTC

J: TRBJ1-2
D: -
size: many
V: TRBV7-2
CDR3: CASSLDQGIYGYTF
DNA: TGTGCCAGCAGCTTAGATCAGGGAATCTATGGCTACACCTTC

J: TRBJ2-5
D: -
size: many
V: TRBV20-1
CDR3: CSAPVESQETQYF
DNA: TGCAGTGCGCCCGTGGAGTCCCAAGAGACCCAGTACTTC